The 6 T cell receptor beta chains below come from one sample, sequenced in a study of T cell responses to AZD1222 COVID-19 vaccine (dated by TCRdb to 2020 to 2022). Receptor libraries were prepared by the immunoSEQ multiplex PCR assay. This is the immuneACCESS table as TCRdb keeps it, with only in-frame sequences that have V and J called. A part of the clones is gone; compared with another copy, unresolved V genes explain less than half, and the rest is unexplained. The sample has 100,000 to 150,000 clones on record, about 90% of them singletons. More than 4.5% of the sample goes to the ten largest clones. The time point label of this sample denotes: baseline before first vaccination. The starting material was peripheral blood, obtained on day 0 of AZD1222 vaccination. Receptor source: an adult in good health.

CDR3 region: CASSSHQGLNQPQHF. CDR3 coding DNA: TGTGCCAGCAGTTCCCACCAGGGACTCAATCAGCCCCAGCATTTT. This chain connects TRBV6-5 to TRBJ1-5, with D possibly being TRBD1 (5 bases). Germline values: CDR1 MNHEY, CDR2 SVGAGI. The CDR3 contains 15 residues. V lost 4 bases and J 3 bases, leaving 13 bases between the germline ends.

The chain joins TRBV28 to TRBJ2-7, with 7 bases lining up with TRBD1. The CDR3 has 16 amino acids. CDR1 and CDR2 from the germline V gene are MDHEN and SYDVKM. V gave up 5 bases and J gave up 3 bases; unmatched junction bases: 13. The CDR3 region is CASSPRGTAVFYEQYF. The CDR3 nucleotides are TGTGCCAGCAGTCCGAGGGGGACAGCCGTCTTCTACGAGCAGTACTTC.

V is TRBV28 and J is TRBJ2-4; D not resolved. Per germline, CDR1 MDHEN and CDR2 SYDVKM. Trimming took off 4 bases at V and 1 base at J, with 8 bases between the two ends. The CDR3 consists of 14 residues. CDR3 sequence: CASSSLVAKNIQYF. CDR3 nucleotides: TGTGCCAGCAGTTCCCTGGTGGCCAAAAACATTCAGTACTTC.

The chain employs TRBV19 and TRBJ1-2; D gene ambiguous. The germline CDR1 and CDR2 sequences are LNHDA and SQIVND (reference sequence). This CDR3 is built from 13 residues. The V gene lost 3 bases and the J gene lost 0 bases, with 5 bases spanning the gap. DNA for the CDR3: TGTGCCAGTAGTATCCAACCTAACTATGGCTACACCTTC. Amino acid sequence: CASSIQPNYGYTF.

The genes are TRBV7-9 and TRBJ1-4; 7 bases align to TRBD1. Trimming at V came to 5 bases and at J to 5 bases, leaving 2 bases not matched to a gene. The germline V gene encodes CDR1 SEHNR and CDR2 FQNEAQ (reference sequence). CDR3 length: 13 residues. The CDR3 DNA is TGTGCCAGCAGCGAGGGACAGAATGAAAAACTGTTTTTT. Encoded protein: CASSEGQNEKLFF.

The chain combines TRBV28 with TRBJ2-3, with D possibly matching TRBD2 (7 bases). Germline values: CDR1 MDHEN, CDR2 SYDVKM. Trimming cost V 5 bases and J 4 bases, with 16 bases left between them. The CDR3 sequence is 15 residues long. Written as DNA, the CDR3 is TGTGCCAGCAGTCTAGGGGGAGGGCCCTCAGATACGCAGTATTTT. Protein product: CASSLGGGPSDTQYF.